The next 20 T cell receptor beta chains were all read from a single sample in a study of radiation and T cells in renal cell carcinoma. Only in-frame clones appear in the TCRdb table, and some are missing; sequencing was by immunoSEQ multiplex PCR. The sample shows around 99,000 clones, 84% of them seen only once. Time point in this sample: blood 4 weeks post-SBRT, at nephrectomy. Indicated treatment: 15 Gy SBRT to primary tumor, nephrectomy 4 weeks later. Specimen: blood, collected from a patient whose treatment included radiotherapy and nephrectomy. The receptors were sampled from a man in his sixties with renal cell carcinoma.

The rearrangement joins TRBV28 to TRBJ1-5; no clear D. The germline V and J ends were trimmed by 5 bases and 12 bases, with 17 bases remaining between them. This CDR3 is built from 13 residues. Germline loops: CDR1 MDHEN, CDR2 SYDVKM. CDR3 sequence (DNA): TGTGCCAGCAGTCCACCGGTGTCCCCGGGCCAGCATTTT. Translation: CASSPPVSPGQHF.

The gene calls are TRBV7-2 and TRBJ2-3; 8 bases fit TRBD1. This CDR3 has 15 amino acids. The germline gives CDR1 SGHTA, CDR2 FQGNSA. The V and J ends lost 5 bases and 3 bases, in that order; junction bases with no gene match: 7. CDR3: CASSQRTGRTDTQYF. CDR3 nucleotides: TGTGCCAGCAGCCAGCGGACAGGGAGGACAGATACGCAGTATTTT.

Remarks on this clone: A read error is possible here, since a much larger clone lies one base away. CDR3 protein: CASSEQGDYGYTF. The CDR3 DNA is TGTGCCAGCAGTGAACAGGGAGACTATGGCTACACCTTC. V usage is TRBV6-1 and J usage is TRBJ1-2; D might be TRBD1 (5 bases). Germline V lookup: CDR1 MNHNS, CDR2 SASEGT. V was cut by 2 bases and J by 3 bases, with 7 bases left in between. The CDR3 length is 13 residues.

This clone was observed a single time. The chain combines TRBV10-2 with TRBJ1-1; no definite D call. Germline lookup yields CDR1 WSHSY and CDR2 SAAADI. V was trimmed by 10 bases and J by 3 bases, leaving 9 bases between them. The CDR3 is 11 residues long. Here the CDR3 DNA reads TGCGCCACACTCGGGGACACTGAAGCTTTCTTT. This sequence encodes CATLGDTEAFF.

The rearrangement uses TRBV5-1 and TRBJ1-5; D not resolved. V lost 4 bases and J lost 5, with 13 bases in between. The germline gives CDR1 SGHRS, CDR2 YFSETQ. The CDR3 has 14 residues. CDR3 sequence reads: CASSTVGGDQPQHF. CDR3 DNA: TGCGCCAGCAGCACTGTGGGCGGTGATCAGCCCCAGCATTTT.

This chain connects TRBV30 to TRBJ2-7; D unresolved. The germline V gene encodes CDR1 GTSNPN and CDR2 SVGIG (reference sequence). The CDR3 totals 12 residues. The V end lost 0 bases, the J end lost 2 bases, and 5 bases lay between the germline ends. CDR3 in amino acids: CAWSVTPYEQYF. DNA of the CDR3: TGTGCCTGGAGTGTAACCCCCTACGAGCAGTACTTC.

The V call is TRBV7-9, the J call TRBJ1-1; no definite D call. Germline V gives CDR1 SEHNR, CDR2 FQNEAQ (reference sequence). Trimming removed 1 base from V and 1 base from J, with 7 bases in between. This CDR3 contains 14 residues. The CDR3 DNA is TGTGCCAGCAGCTTAGGCCCCGGGAACACTGAAGCTTTCTTT. This translates into CASSLGPGNTEAFF.

This rearrangement joins TRBV5-4 to TRBJ2-1; 13 bases are a match to TRBD2. V lost 10 bases and J lost 0; bases outside the gene matches: 13. Germline-derived CDR1 and CDR2 are SGHNT and YYREEE (reference sequence). The CDR3 covers 18 residues. The CDR3 coding sequence is TGTGCCGGTCGGTCGGGACTAGCGGGACCGTTCTCCTACAATGAGCAGTTCTTC. This gives the protein CAGRSGLAGPFSYNEQFF.

The chain joins TRBV7-2 to TRBJ2-1, with TRBD2 matching 10 bases. V gave up 2 bases and J gave up 10 bases; unmatched junction bases: 5. CDR1 is SGHTA, CDR2 FQGNSA, per germline. This CDR3 is 14 amino acids long. The CDR3 region is CASSLSPGLAEQFF. The DNA of the CDR3 is TGTGCCAGCAGCTTATCCCCGGGACTAGCGGAGCAGTTCTTC.

This clone was seen only once. The chain uses TRBV6-5 and TRBJ2-1; D gene unclear. The CDR3 contains 13 residues. Per the germline V gene, CDR1 is MNHEY and CDR2 is SVGAGI. Between the trimmed V and J ends, which lost 1 base and 5 bases, there was a span of 6 bases. The CDR3 spells CASSYLSDNEQFF. In nucleotides, the CDR3 is TGTGCCAGCAGTTACTTATCAGACAATGAGCAGTTCTTC.

The chain joins TRBV4-2 to TRBJ2-3; 10 nucleotides align to TRBD2. The V segment lost 0 bases and the J segment 5 bases; nucleotides outside the gene matches: 5. The germline CDR1 and CDR2 sequences are LGHNA and YNFKEQ. This CDR3 has 16 residues. CDR3 amino acids: CASSQEPGLAKDTQYF. The CDR3 bases are TGTGCCAGCAGCCAAGAGCCGGGACTAGCGAAAGATACGCAGTATTTT.

This clone was found once. The genes are TRBV9 and TRBJ1-5; a weak D match, TRBD1 (6 bases). CDR1 SGDLS and CDR2 YYNGEE come from the germline V gene. The V end was cut by 3 bases, the J end by 3 bases, with 16 bases between. The CDR3 loop spans 16 amino acids. The CDR3 DNA sequence: TGTGCCAGCAGCGACCGGACTGGACAGCACAATCAGCCCCAGCATTTT. Amino acids: CASSDRTGQHNQPQHF.

This clone showed up just once. This rearrangement joins TRBV4-2 to TRBJ1-5; no clear D gene. With 0 bases removed from V and 2 bases from J, the gap between germline ends came to 11 bases. The CDR3 spans 16 residues. Looked up from germline, CDR1 is LGHNA and CDR2 is YNFKEQ. The CDR3 bases are TGTGCCAGCAGCCAAGAGCCCGCGGGCGGCAATCAGCCCCAGCATTTT. It is translated as CASSQEPAGGNQPQHF.

The chain recombines TRBV7-8 with TRBJ2-1; 8 positions agree with TRBD2. There are 13 residues in the CDR3. The ends lost 5 bases at V and 12 bases at J; junction bases unmatched: 9. Germline assignment: CDR1 SGHVS and CDR2 FQNEAQ. CDR3 in DNA: TGTGCCAGCAGCGTCGGACTGGCGGGGGGGCAGTTCTTC. It is translated as CASSVGLAGGQFF.

This clone appeared a single time. The chain recombines TRBV19 with TRBJ2-1; 7 nucleotides match TRBD2. Trimming removed 5 bases from V and 3 bases from J; junction bases left unmatched: 4. Germline values: CDR1 LNHDA, CDR2 SQIVND (reference sequence). The length of the CDR3 is 14 residues. The CDR3 sequence: CASSPLAVYNEQFF. Here the CDR3 DNA reads TGTGCCAGTAGTCCTCTAGCGGTCTACAATGAGCAGTTCTTC.

The rearrangement uses TRBV19 and TRBJ2-1; no reliable D call. The V and J ends lost 3 bases and 5 bases respectively, with 14 bases between them. The CDR3 covers 15 residues. CDR1 and CDR2 from the germline V gene are LNHDA and SQIVND (reference sequence). CDR3: CASSIYQTKNNEQFF. The CDR3 bases are TGTGCCAGTAGTATCTATCAGACCAAAAACAATGAGCAGTTCTTC.

The chain uses TRBV10-3 and TRBJ1-1, with 10 bases identical to TRBD1. Germline lookup yields CDR1 ENHRY and CDR2 SYGVKD. The CDR3 is 16 residues long. The ends lost 6 bases at V and 5 bases at J; junction bases unmatched: 12. The CDR3 coding sequence is TGTGCCATCAGCCTCGTGGGGGACAGGGGTCATACTGAAGCTTTCTTT. Residues: CAISLVGDRGHTEAFF.

This rearrangement joins TRBV30 to TRBJ1-4; 8 nucleotides agree with TRBD1. V lost 3 bases, J lost 3 bases, and 6 bases stayed unmatched. This CDR3 is built from 15 residues. Germline CDR1 and CDR2: GTSNPN and SVGIG (reference sequence). As DNA, the CDR3 is TGTGCCTGGAGCACCAAGACAGGGGCTAATGAAAAACTGTTTTTT. It encodes CAWSTKTGANEKLFF.

This clone was seen once. V is TRBV30 and J is TRBJ2-7; maybe TRBD2 (6 bases). Looked up from germline, CDR1 is GTSNPN and CDR2 is SVGIG (reference sequence). The length of the CDR3 is 13 residues. V was shortened by 2 bases and J by 2 bases, with 10 bases between the two germline ends. CDR3 sequence (DNA): TGTGCCTGGAGTTTTGGAGGGGCCTACGAGCAGTACTTC. This encodes CAWSFGGAYEQYF.

This chain links TRBV5-8 with TRBJ2-1; 13 bases map to TRBD2. The length of the CDR3 is 17 residues. CDR1 and CDR2 from the germline V gene are SGHTS and YDEGEE. V trimming: 5 bases; J trimming: 5 bases; junction bases outside the gene matches: 10. CDR3 sequence reads: CASRSRMGLAGNNEQFF. The CDR3 nucleotides are TGTGCCAGCAGATCGAGGATGGGACTAGCGGGAAACAATGAGCAGTTCTTC.